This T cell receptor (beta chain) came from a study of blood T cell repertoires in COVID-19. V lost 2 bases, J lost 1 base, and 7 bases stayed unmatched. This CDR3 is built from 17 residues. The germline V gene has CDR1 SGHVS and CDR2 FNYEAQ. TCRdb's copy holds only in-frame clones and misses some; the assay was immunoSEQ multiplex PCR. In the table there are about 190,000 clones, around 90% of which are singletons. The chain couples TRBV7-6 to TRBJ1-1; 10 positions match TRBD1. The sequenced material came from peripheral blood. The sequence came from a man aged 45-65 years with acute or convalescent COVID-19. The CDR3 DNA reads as TGTGCCAGCAGCTTAAGGGACAGGGGTCCTCGGAACACTGAAGCTTTCTTT. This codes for CASSLRDRGPRNTEAFF.